These 9 T cell receptor beta chains originate from one sample sequenced in a study of blood T cell repertoires in COVID-19. Profiling relied on immunoSEQ multiplex PCR, and the TCRdb table lists in-frame clones only, not all of them. Of more than 150,000 clones in the sample, approximately 78% are singletons; the top ten hold roughly 17%. Sequenced input: PBMCs or T cells enriched from blood (not recorded which). These TCRs come from a woman aged 45-59 years who had recovered from COVID-19.

This clone was counted between two and nine times. J is TRBJ1-2 and V is TRBV21-1; no check of the table's D call, TRBD1, against the DNA was made. TRBV21-1 is a pseudogene locus. This CDR3 comprises 15 residues. CDR3 in amino acids: CASSKQGQKNYGYTF. DNA of the CDR3: TGTGCCAGCAGCAAACAGGGACAGAAGAACTATGGCTACACCTTC.

The V gene is TRBV28, the J gene TRBJ2-7; 9 bases align to TRBD1. The J segment lost 4 bases and the V segment lost 3 bases, leaving 10 bases of the junction unmatched. There are 16 residues in the CDR3. Germline CDR1 and CDR2: MDHEN and SYDVKM. CDR3 residues: CASSLPPPGQGYEQYF. CDR3 nucleotides: TGTGCCAGCAGTTTGCCCCCGCCGGGACAGGGTTACGAGCAGTACTTC.

This chain uses TRBV28 with TRBJ2-7; 8 bases fit TRBD1. The germline CDR1 and CDR2 sequences are MDHEN and SYDVKM. V shed 2 bases, J shed 6 bases, and the junction held 9 bases outside the gene matches. This CDR3 has 15 amino acids. The CDR3 DNA sequence: TGTGCCAGCAGTTTAAGGTTGACAGGGGTCACCGAGCAGTACTTC. Its translation: CASSLRLTGVTEQYF.

V and J are TRBV4-1 and TRBJ2-5; D is unclear. Germline V gene lookup returns CDR1 MGHRA and CDR2 YSYEKL. The V end was cut by 4 bases, the J end by 2 bases, with 8 bases between. The CDR3 length is 13 residues. Written as DNA, the CDR3 is TGCGCCAGCAGCCTGCAGATACAAGAGACCCAGTACTTC. Protein product: CASSLQIQETQYF.

This sequence joins TRBV10-3 and TRBJ2-7; D perhaps matches TRBD1 (6 bases). The CDR3 is 14 amino acids. Between the trimmed V and J ends, which lost 3 bases and 0 bases, there was a span of 9 bases. Germline loops: CDR1 ENHRY, CDR2 SYGVKD. The CDR3 nucleotides are TGTGCCATCAGTGAAAGGACAGACTCCTACGAGCAGTACTTC. Amino acids: CAISERTDSYEQYF.

A single count supports this clone. This chain links TRBV6-5 with TRBJ1-1; D is perhaps TRBD1 (5 bases). The CDR3 is 15 residues long. CDR1 MNHEY and CDR2 SVGAGI come from the germline V gene. Trimming shortened V by 6 bases and J by 3 bases, and 17 bases separated the two germline ends. The CDR3 spells CASRTQGSGYTEAFF. CDR3 in DNA: TGTGCCAGCAGGACGCAGGGAAGTGGGTACACTGAAGCTTTCTTT.

The rearrangement uses TRBV19 and TRBJ2-7, with 9 nucleotides matching TRBD1. With 8 bases clipped from V and 4 bases from J, the junction kept 6 bases outside the gene matches. CDR1 LNHDA and CDR2 SQIVND come from the germline V gene (reference sequence). CDR3 length: 13 amino acids. The CDR3 DNA is TGTGCCAGTGCGGGACAGGGACGTTACGAGCAGTACTTC. This gives the protein CASAGQGRYEQYF.

The rearrangement joins TRBV3-1 (or the pseudogene TRBV3-2) to TRBJ1-1, with D maybe TRBD1 (6 bases). The germline V and J ends were trimmed by 8 bases and 0 bases, with 13 bases remaining between them. In germline, CDR1 is LGHDT, CDR2 YNNKEL (reference sequence). This CDR3 has 14 residues. This CDR3 reads CASEQGGMNTEAFF. Written as DNA, the CDR3 is TGTGCCAGCGAACAGGGTGGGATGAACACTGAAGCTTTCTTT.

V is TRBV7-9 and J is TRBJ2-7, with TRBD1 as a possible D gene (6 bases). The germline V and J ends were trimmed by 5 bases and 4 bases, with 9 bases remaining between them. The CDR3 loop spans 12 amino acids. Germline V gives CDR1 SEHNR, CDR2 FQNEAQ (reference sequence). This CDR3 is CASSKQGYEQYF. CDR3 bases: TGTGCCAGCAGCAAACAGGGATACGAGCAGTACTTC.